A single sample gave rise to the 19 T cell receptor beta chains below, sequenced in a study of blood T cell repertoires in COVID-19. Generated by immunoSEQ multiplex PCR, the TCRdb table keeps only in-frame clones and is missing some. The sample shows roughly 150,000 clones, around 80% of them seen only once. The sequencing sample was made of PBMCs or T cells enriched from blood (not recorded which). The origin of the receptors is a woman in her fifties or sixties who had recovered from COVID-19.

This clone was seen at least ten times. DNA of the CDR3: TGTGCCAGCAGCAAGGGAATTCGTCGCGAGGCAGGGGCAACTAATGAAAAACTGTTTTTT. This sequence encodes CASSKGIRREAGATNEKLFF. This chain joins TRBV21-1 and TRBJ1-4; TRBD1, the D gene given by the table, was not confirmed from the DNA. TRBV21-1 is a pseudogene locus. The CDR3 loop spans 20 amino acids.

The V gene is TRBV6-5, the J gene TRBJ1-2, with 8 bases that match TRBD1. The CDR3 is 15 residues long. J lost 2 bases, V lost 6 bases, and 8 bases had no gene match. Germline V CDR1 and CDR2: MNHEY, SVGAGI. Here the CDR3 DNA reads TGTGCCAGCAGCCTACGGGACAGGCGGAACTATGGCTACACCTTC. It encodes CASSLRDRRNYGYTF.

The rearrangement joins TRBV5-1 to TRBJ1-6; the match to TRBD1 covers 7 bases. J gave up 8 bases and V 0 bases, and 2 bases lay outside the gene matches. The germline gives CDR1 SGHRS, CDR2 YFSETQ. The CDR3 consists of 14 residues. This CDR3 is CASSLAGGYSPLHF. CDR3 in DNA: TGCGCCAGCAGCTTGGCAGGGGGATATTCACCCCTCCACTTT.

The J gene is TRBJ1-5, the V gene TRBV2; a possible D gene is TRBD1 (6 bases). Germline V CDR1 and CDR2: SNHLY, FYNNEI. This CDR3 region has 14 residues. Trimming stripped 5 bases from V and 6 bases from J, with 14 bases between. CDR3 loop: CASSQQGKGQPQHF. The CDR3 DNA reads as TGTGCCAGCAGTCAACAGGGAAAAGGTCAGCCCCAGCATTTT.

The count of this clone is one. This chain connects TRBV7-2 to TRBJ2-5; D gene unclear. From germline, CDR1 is SGHTA and CDR2 FQGNSA. This CDR3 spans 12 amino acids. Trimming took off 4 bases at V and 5 bases at J, with 8 bases between the two ends. The CDR3 here is CASSSSGETQYF. The CDR3 nucleotides are TGTGCCAGCAGCTCTAGTGGGGAGACCCAGTACTTC.

The chain has TRBV30 and TRBJ2-7, with D perhaps TRBD2 (5 bases). Germline values: CDR1 GTSNPN, CDR2 SVGIG (reference sequence). The V and J ends lost 7 bases and 0 bases respectively, with 13 bases between them. The CDR3 length is 13 residues. CDR3 amino acids: CAFLTGSSYEQYF. The CDR3 DNA reads TGTGCCTTTCTTACGGGGAGCTCCTACGAGCAGTACTTC.

This chain connects TRBV6-4 to TRBJ2-3; 8 bases line up with TRBD2. The V and J ends lost 2 bases and 4 bases, in that order; junction bases with no gene match: 8. CDR1 and CDR2 (germline): MRHNA, SNTAGT. The CDR3 is made up of 16 amino acids. Here the CDR3 reads CASSDTPGGASDTQYF. The CDR3 DNA sequence: TGTGCCAGCAGTGACACACCGGGGGGGGCCTCAGATACGCAGTATTTT.

The CDR3 protein is CASSFQGPTTEAFF. The CDR3 coding sequence is TGTGCCAGCTCATTTCAGGGTCCCACCACTGAAGCTTTCTTT. V is TRBV18 and J is TRBJ1-1; tentative D call: TRBD1 (5 bases). CDR3 size: 14 residues. CDR1 and CDR2 (germline): KGHSH, LQKENI. V dropped 5 bases and J dropped 4 bases, with 14 bases sitting between them.

The chain combines TRBV7-2 with TRBJ2-1, with TRBD2 matching 9 bases. V shed 5 bases, J shed 9 bases, and the junction held 11 bases outside the gene matches. This CDR3 spans 15 amino acids. CDR1 is SGHTA and CDR2 is FQGNSA in the germline V gene. CDR3 nucleotide sequence: TGTGCCAGCAGCCTCAGCGCGGGGGGGCTGGTTGAGCAGTTCTTC. It codes for CASSLSAGGLVEQFF. The full variable domain, in which reference TRBV7-2 and TRBJ2-1 provide the parts outside the CDR3, is GAGVSQSPSNKVTEKGKDVELRCDPISGHTALYWYRQSLGQGLEFLIYFQGNSAPDKSGLPSDRFSAERTGGSVSTLTIQRTQQEDSAVYLCASSLSAGGLVEQFFGPGTRLTVL.

This clone was recorded only once. The V call is TRBV5-6, the J call TRBJ1-1, with D possibly TRBD1 on 5 matching bases. V was cut by 4 bases and J by 3 bases, with 19 bases left in between. This CDR3 contains 16 residues. Germline V lookup: CDR1 SGHDT, CDR2 YYEEEE. CDR3 loop: CASSTPGRGTDTEAFF. DNA for the CDR3: TGTGCCAGCAGCACCCCGGGCCGGGGGACGGACACTGAAGCTTTCTTT.

This clone was seen once. This chain connects TRBV5-1 to TRBJ2-1; no definite D call. The germline V gene has CDR1 SGHRS and CDR2 YFSETQ. This CDR3 region has 13 residues. Trimming cost V 0 bases and J 5 bases, with 6 bases left between them. In nucleotides, the CDR3 is TGCGCCAGCAGCTTGGGCAGTAACAATGAGCAGTTCTTC. Translation gives CASSLGSNNEQFF.

In its sample, this clone was seen once. The V gene is TRBV6-1, the J gene TRBJ1-3, with a weak D call TRBD1 (5 bases). V lost 2 bases to trimming and J lost 2 bases, with 10 bases between them. Per germline, CDR1 MNHNS and CDR2 SASEGT. The CDR3 has 15 amino acids. Here the CDR3 DNA reads TGTGCCAGCAGTGAAAATGGCAGGGCTGGAAACACCATATATTTT. Its protein is CASSENGRAGNTIYF.

The chain uses TRBV2 and TRBJ1-1; D not certain. Germline V gives CDR1 SNHLY, CDR2 FYNNEI. The ends were cut back, 0 bases at V and 1 base at J, with 9 bases in the middle. The CDR3 covers 15 residues. CDR3 DNA: TGTGCCAGCAGTGAAGCGCCGCACGGGAACACTGAAGCTTTCTTT. It translates to CASSEAPHGNTEAFF.

J is TRBJ1-5 and V is TRBV28; tentatively, D is TRBD1 (5 bases). V was shortened by 7 bases and J by 2 bases, with 12 bases between the two germline ends. This CDR3 is built from 14 residues. The germline V gene encodes CDR1 MDHEN and CDR2 SYDVKM. CDR3 in DNA: TGTGCCAGCACCCAGGGAGGGGGCAATCAGCCCCAGCATTTT. It is translated as CASTQGGGNQPQHF.

The J gene is TRBJ1-4, the V gene TRBV5-5; no definite D call. V gave up 4 bases and J gave up 8 bases, with 18 bases separating them. Per germline, CDR1 SGHKS and CDR2 YYEKEE (reference sequence). CDR3 size: 15 residues. CDR3 in DNA: TGTGCCAGCAGCGAACCTCTAAGGAGTACCGAAAAACTGTTTTTT. Its protein is CASSEPLRSTEKLFF.

This chain joins TRBV5-1 and TRBJ2-5; TRBD1 matches at 11 bases. CDR1 and CDR2 (germline): SGHRS, YFSETQ. This CDR3 contains 18 residues. Trimming removed 4 bases from V and 1 base from J; junction bases left unmatched: 12. CDR3 amino acids: CASSPPDRGPGLQETQYF. CDR3 bases: TGCGCCAGCAGCCCCCCGGACAGGGGGCCAGGCCTCCAAGAGACCCAGTACTTC.

The J gene is TRBJ2-7, the V gene TRBV3-1 (or the pseudogene TRBV3-2); 11 nucleotides agree with TRBD2. The CDR3 is 15 residues long. CDR1 and CDR2 (germline): LGHDT, YNNKEL (reference sequence). Losses at the gene ends were 4 bases for V and 6 bases for J; bases not matched to a gene: 8. CDR3 loop: CASSPSRLAGIEQYF. CDR3 coding DNA: TGTGCCAGCAGCCCCAGTAGACTAGCGGGGATCGAGCAGTACTTC.

This clone has a handful of counts. The chain has TRBV28 and TRBJ1-5; TRBD1 matches at 9 bases. Germline trimming cut 8 bases from V and 7 bases from J; bases unmatched to any gene: 6. The CDR3 loop spans 13 amino acids. Germline CDR1 and CDR2: MDHEN and SYDVKM. CDR3 residues: CASLGQGRQPQHF. The CDR3 nucleotides read TGTGCCAGCCTCGGACAGGGGAGGCAGCCCCAGCATTTT.

The chain employs TRBV27 and TRBJ2-2, with D perhaps TRBD1 (5 bases). The CDR3 contains 13 residues. Germline assignment: CDR1 MNHEY and CDR2 SMNVEV (reference sequence). Trimming removed 8 bases from V and 5 bases from J, with 12 bases in between. Here the CDR3 DNA reads TGTGCCAGCGGCAGGGCCTTTACCGGGGAGCTGTTTTTT. It encodes CASGRAFTGELFF.